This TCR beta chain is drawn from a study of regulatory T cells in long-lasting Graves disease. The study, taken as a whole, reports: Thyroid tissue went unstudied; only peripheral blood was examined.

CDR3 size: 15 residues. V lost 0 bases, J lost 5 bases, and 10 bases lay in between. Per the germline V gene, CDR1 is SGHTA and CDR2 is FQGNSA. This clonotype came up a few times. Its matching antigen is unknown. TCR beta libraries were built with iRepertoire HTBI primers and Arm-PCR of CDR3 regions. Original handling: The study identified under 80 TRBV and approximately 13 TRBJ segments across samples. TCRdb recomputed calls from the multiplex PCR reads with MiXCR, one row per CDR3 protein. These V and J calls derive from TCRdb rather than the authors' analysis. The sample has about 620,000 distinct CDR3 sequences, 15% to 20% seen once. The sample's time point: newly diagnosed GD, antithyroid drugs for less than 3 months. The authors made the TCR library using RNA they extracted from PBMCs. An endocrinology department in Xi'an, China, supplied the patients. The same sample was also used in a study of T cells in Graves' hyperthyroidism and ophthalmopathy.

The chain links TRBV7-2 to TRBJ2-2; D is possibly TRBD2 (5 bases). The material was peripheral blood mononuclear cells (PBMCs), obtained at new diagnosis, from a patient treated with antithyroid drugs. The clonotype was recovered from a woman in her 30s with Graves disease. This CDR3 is CASSLAVRGTGELFF. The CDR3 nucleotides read TGTGCCAGCAGCTTAGCGGTACGCGGGACCGGGGAGCTGTTTTTT.